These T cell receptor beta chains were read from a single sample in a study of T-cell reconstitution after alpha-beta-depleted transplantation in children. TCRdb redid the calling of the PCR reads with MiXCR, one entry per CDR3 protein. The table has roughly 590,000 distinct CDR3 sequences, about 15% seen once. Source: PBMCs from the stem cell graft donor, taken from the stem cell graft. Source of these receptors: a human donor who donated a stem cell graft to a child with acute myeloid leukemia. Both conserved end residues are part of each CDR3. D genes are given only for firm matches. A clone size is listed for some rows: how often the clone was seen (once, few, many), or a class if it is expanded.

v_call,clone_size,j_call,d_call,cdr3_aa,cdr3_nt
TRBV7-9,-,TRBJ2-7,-,CASSRLSYEQYF,TGTGCCAGCAGCCGACTATCCTACGAGCAGTACTTC
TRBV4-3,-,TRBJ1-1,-,CASSQDIDRTEAFF,TGCGCCAGCAGCCAAGATATAGACAGGACTGAAGCTTTCTTT
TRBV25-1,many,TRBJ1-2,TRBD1,CASSYRGTGGTYGYTF,TGTGCCAGCAGTTATCGGGGGACAGGGGGCACCTATGGCTACACCTTC
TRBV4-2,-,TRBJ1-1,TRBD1,CASSQVGRGQGDTEAFF,TGTGCCAGCAGCCAAGTGGGTCGGGGACAGGGTGATACTGAAGCTTTCTTT
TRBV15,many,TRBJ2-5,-,CATSRDGGAEETQYF,TGTGCCACCAGCAGAGATGGGGGGGCTGAAGAGACCCAGTACTTC
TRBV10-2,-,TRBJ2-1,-,CASSEWGGEQFF,TGCGCCAGCAGTGAGTGGGGTGGTGAGCAGTTCTTC
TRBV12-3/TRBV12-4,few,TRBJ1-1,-,CASNQATGTEAFF,TGTGCCAGCAATCAAGCTACGGGCACTGAAGCTTTCTTT
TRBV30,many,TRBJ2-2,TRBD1,CAWSRSGAGGASGELFF,TGTGCCTGGAGTCGATCGGGGGCAGGGGGCGCGTCCGGGGAGCTGTTTTTT
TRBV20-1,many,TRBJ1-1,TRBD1,CSASGGQGGNTEAFF,TGCAGTGCTAGTGGGGGACAGGGGGGGAACACTGAAGCTTTCTTT
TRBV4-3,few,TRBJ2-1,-,CASSRSLAGLASSGEQFF,TGCGCCAGCAGCCGTTCCCTAGCTGGCCTAGCGAGCTCGGGTGAGCAGTTCTTC
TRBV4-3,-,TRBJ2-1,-,CASSQGHGTPTYEQFF,TGCGCCAGCAGCCAAGGTCACGGGACACCCACCTACGAGCAGTTCTTC
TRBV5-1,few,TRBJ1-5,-,CASSLSGVYDQPQHF,TGCGCCAGCAGCTTGAGTGGGGTTTACGATCAGCCCCAGCATTTT
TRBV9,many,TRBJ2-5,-,CASSVDLGQETQYF,TGTGCCAGCAGCGTAGATCTGGGCCAAGAGACCCAGTACTTC
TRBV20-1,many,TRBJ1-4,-,CSALAGNINEKLFF,TGCAGTGCTTTGGCGGGCAACATTAATGAAAAACTGTTTTTT
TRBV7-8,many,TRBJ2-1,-,CASSLAGGANEQFF,TGTGCCAGCAGCTTAGCGGGGGGTGCCAATGAGCAGTTCTTC
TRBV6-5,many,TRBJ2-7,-,CASSPTVSRLSYEQYF,TGTGCCAGCAGCCCGACAGTTTCTAGACTTTCCTACGAGCAGTACTTC
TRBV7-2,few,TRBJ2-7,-,CASSLIQGSYEQYF,TGTGCCAGCAGCTTAATTCAGGGTTCCTACGAGCAGTACTTC
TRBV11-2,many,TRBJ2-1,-,CASSVMPGSREQFF,TGTGCCAGCAGCGTAATGCCCGGCTCTCGGGAGCAGTTCTTC
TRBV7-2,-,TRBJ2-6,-,CASRPEGTGANVLTF,TGTGCCAGCAGGCCCGAGGGGACTGGGGCCAACGTCCTGACTTTC
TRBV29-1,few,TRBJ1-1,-,CSVVGGHTEAFF,TGCAGCGTTGTAGGGGGACACACTGAAGCTTTCTTT
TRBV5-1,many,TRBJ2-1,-,CASSLALEYDEQFF,TGCGCCAGCAGCTTGGCCCTAGAATACGATGAGCAGTTCTTC
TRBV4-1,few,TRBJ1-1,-,CASSQPRRGNTEAFF,TGCGCCAGCAGCCAACCTAGACGAGGGAACACTGAAGCTTTCTTT
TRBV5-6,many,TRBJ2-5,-,CASSSGQISGYF,TGTGCCAGCAGCTCAGGACAGATTTCGGGGTACTTC
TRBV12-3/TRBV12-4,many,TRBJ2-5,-,CASALVQETQYF,TGTGCCAGCGCACTAGTTCAAGAGACCCAGTACTTC
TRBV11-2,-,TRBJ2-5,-,CASRGSPGPKETQYF,TGTGCCAGCAGGGGCAGTCCCGGACCGAAAGAGACCCAGTACTTC
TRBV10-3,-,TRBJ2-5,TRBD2,CAISESPGTSGGPQETQYF,TGTGCCATCAGTGAGTCCCCCGGGACTAGCGGGGGCCCCCAAGAGACCCAGTACTTC
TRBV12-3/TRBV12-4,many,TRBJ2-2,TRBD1,CASSLGTGGTGELFF,TGTGCCAGCAGTTTGGGGACAGGGGGCACCGGGGAGCTGTTTTTT
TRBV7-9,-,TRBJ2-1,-,CAAGAGRRNEQFF,TGTGCCGCGGGGGCAGGGAGAAGGAATGAGCAGTTCTTC
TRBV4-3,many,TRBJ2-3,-,CASSQGRQGWADTQYF,TGCGCCAGCAGCCAAGGAAGGCAGGGCTGGGCAGATACGCAGTATTTT
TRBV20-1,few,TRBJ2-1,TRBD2,CSARDQERGVYNEQFF,TGCAGTGCTAGAGACCAAGAGCGGGGGGTCTACAATGAGCAGTTCTTC
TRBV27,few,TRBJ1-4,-,CASSTTDGNEKLFF,TGTGCCAGCAGTACTACCGACGGAAATGAAAAACTGTTTTTT
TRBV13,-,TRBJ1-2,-,CASSPGRSRYGYTF,TGTGCCAGCAGCCCCGGCCGATCCCGCTATGGCTACACCTTC
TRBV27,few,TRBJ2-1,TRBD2,CASSLRWAGDFSYNEQFF,TGTGCCAGCAGTTTAAGATGGGCGGGGGACTTCTCCTACAATGAGCAGTTCTTC
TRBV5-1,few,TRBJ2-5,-,CASSFTDRSQETQYF,TGCGCCAGCAGCTTTACGGACAGATCACAAGAGACCCAGTACTTC
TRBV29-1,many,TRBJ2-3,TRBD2,CSVAPGLRMDTQYF,TGCAGCGTTGCCCCGGGACTAAGAATGGATACGCAGTATTTT
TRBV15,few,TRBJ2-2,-,CATSRPRGDIGELFF,TGTGCCACCAGCAGACCAAGGGGGGATATCGGGGAGCTGTTTTTT
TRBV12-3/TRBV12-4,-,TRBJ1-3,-,CASSPWQGLSGNTIYF,TGTGCCAGCAGCCCGTGGCAGGGCCTCTCTGGAAACACCATATATTTT
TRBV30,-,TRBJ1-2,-,CAWDQGFYGYTF,TGTGCCTGGGACCAGGGATTCTATGGCTACACCTTC
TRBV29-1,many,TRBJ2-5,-,CSVEGELYQETQYF,TGCAGCGTTGAAGGGGAATTGTACCAAGAGACCCAGTACTTC
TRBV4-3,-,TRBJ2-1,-,CASSYFIEAEQFF,TGCGCCAGCAGTTATTTTATCGAAGCTGAGCAGTTCTTC
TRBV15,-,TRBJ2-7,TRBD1,CATSRQGANYEQYF,TGTGCCACCAGCAGACAGGGGGCAAACTACGAGCAGTACTTC